This TCR beta chain was obtained from a study of T cell repertoires in cytomegalovirus infection. As for the study in general: Matching HLA type, along with CMV infection, was indicated by public TCR beta signatures.

TCRdb itself ran the reads through MiXCR, one entry per CDR3 protein. The data contain hundreds of thousands of distinct CDR3 sequences, 25% to 35% of them singletons. Points from the study as a whole: Based on cumulative public TCR beta family frequency, carriers of CMV plus the relevant HLA were identified.

A remark on this clonotype: No antigen is known for it.

Germline loops: CDR1 MGHRA, CDR2 YSYEKL. Trimming stripped 1 base from V and 1 base from J, with 13 bases between. The CDR3 has 17 residues. Material: cultured PBMCs, obtained from culture after CMV antigen stimulation. This chain uses TRBV4-1 with TRBJ2-2, with a tentative D call TRBD2 (5 bases). The TCR sequence derives from a human donor in good health (CMV status not recorded). Some clones in this sample may be carry-over from other donors' samples. The DNA of the CDR3 is TGCGCCAGCAGCCAAGGAGACCCAGCGGTGAACACCGGGGAGCTGTTTTTT. This encodes CASSQGDPAVNTGELFF.